The next 3 T cell receptor beta chains were all read from a single sample in a study of blood T cell repertoires in COVID-19. The method was immunoSEQ multiplex PCR; TCRdb's version includes in-frame clones alone and lacks a portion of them. Of 250,000 to 350,000 clones in the sample, approximately 87% are singletons; the top ten hold 2.5% to 3.5%. The sequenced material came from peripheral blood. The receptor source for this set is a woman aged 25-40 years with COVID-19, enrolled during active disease.

The chain couples TRBV13 to TRBJ1-2; 8 bases are shared with TRBD1. The ends lost 6 bases at V and 7 bases at J; junction bases unmatched: 10. The CDR3 is 14 residues long. The V gene's germline CDR1 is PRHDT and CDR2 FYEKMQ (reference sequence). The CDR3 DNA is TGTGCCAGCAGTTCCACGCAGGGGGCTAGTGGCTACACCTTC. Translated: CASSSTQGASGYTF.

V gene TRBV19 combines with J gene TRBJ1-5; TRBD1 matches 7 bases. V gave up 3 bases and J gave up 5 bases; unmatched junction bases: 10. The CDR3 is 16 amino acids. From germline, CDR1 is LNHDA and CDR2 SQIVND (reference sequence). For the CDR3, the DNA is TGTGCCAGTAGTATTCGTCGACAGGGAGCCGATCAGCCCCAGCATTTT. Translation gives CASSIRRQGADQPQHF.

This clone has only one observation. The J gene is TRBJ2-3, the V gene TRBV10-3, with 8 bases fitting TRBD2. Germline CDR1 and CDR2: ENHRY and SYGVKD. After removal of 3 bases from V and 0 bases from J, the junction contained 5 bases not matched to a gene. This CDR3 is 16 amino acids long. The CDR3 loop reads CAISDLVAGSTDTQYF. DNA for the CDR3: TGTGCCATCAGTGACTTGGTAGCGGGGAGCACAGATACGCAGTATTTT.